A selection of T cell receptor beta chains follows, all from one sample in a study of breast tumors, draining lymph nodes, adjacent tissues. MiXCR, run by TCRdb on the multiplex PCR reads, gives a single entry per CDR3 protein. The sample has around 43,000 distinct CDR3 sequences; more than 20% are singletons. Input material: breast tumor tissue. The receptors were gathered from a female donor with breast cancer. Some clones in this sample may be carry-over from other donors' samples. CDR3s include the opening cysteine and the closing phenylalanine or tryptophan. The D gene is left open where the match is weak. Clone size is shown for a subset of rows, as once, few, many or a class of expanded clone.

>many|TRBJ2-5|-|TRBV5-4
TGTGCCAGCAGCTCGGACAGAGATGGGCAAGAGACCCAGTACTTC
CASSSDRDGQETQYF
>many|TRBJ2-5|TRBD2|TRBV11-2
TGTGCCAGCAGCTTAGTTCCTAGCGGGGTGGAGACCCAGTACTTC
CASSLVPSGVETQYF
>many|TRBJ2-7|-|TRBV7-9
TGTGCCAGCAGCTTAGCCCCCCACGAGCAGTACTTC
CASSLAPHEQYF
>-|TRBJ2-7|-|TRBV12-3/TRBV12-4
TGTGCCAGCAGTTTAGTCGGGGGGCACGAATTC
CASSLVGGHEF
>many|TRBJ1-2|TRBD1|TRBV9
TGTGCCAGCAGCCTCAACCGGGACAGGGGATCCTATGGCTACACCTTC
CASSLNRDRGSYGYTF
>many|TRBJ1-2|TRBD1|TRBV29-1
TGCAGCGTTGAAGAAGGGGGCAGGTTTTACCATGGCTACACCTTC
CSVEEGGRFYHGYTF
>many|TRBJ2-7|TRBD1|TRBV6-2/TRBV6-3
TGTGCCAGCAGTAAACACTCGACAGGGGGCGAGCAGTACTTC
CASSKHSTGGEQYF
>many|TRBJ1-5|-|TRBV6-6
TGTGCCAGCAGTTACTCGGGACCGGCCGGGGGCCAGCCCCAGCATTTT
CASSYSGPAGGQPQHF
>many|TRBJ2-7|-|TRBV19
TGTGCCAGTAGCCCAAGGCAGGGTTACGAGCAGTACTTC
CASSPRQGYEQYF
>-|TRBJ1-2|TRBD1|TRBV30
TGTGCCTGGAGTCTCCCCTTAACGGGGACAGGCTATGGCTACCCCTTC
CAWSLPLTGTGYGYPF
>many|TRBJ1-2|-|TRBV9
TGTGCCAGCAGCGTAGGAGGGTACGGCTACACCTTC
CASSVGGYGYTF
>many|TRBJ2-2|TRBD2|TRBV5-4
TGTGCCAGCAGCTCGACTAGCGCGAACACCGGGGAGCTGTTTTTT
CASSSTSANTGELFF
>many|TRBJ1-2|-|TRBV5-1
TGCGCCAGCAGCCCCTCTTTGGGGGCCAGCGGTCTTTATGGCTACACCTTC
CASSPSLGASGLYGYTF
>many|TRBJ1-6|TRBD1|TRBV3-1
TGTGCCAGCAGAAGCGGGACAGGGGGCCATTCACCCCTCCACTTT
CASRSGTGGHSPLHF
>many|TRBJ2-1|TRBD2|TRBV19
TGTGCCAGTAGTAGCGGGAGGGTAAGCAATGAGCAGTTCTTC
CASSSGRVSNEQFF
>many|TRBJ1-5|-|TRBV7-3
TGTGCCAGCAGCCCGAGGTTAGTAGGCCAGCATTTT
CASSPRLVGQHF
>many|TRBJ2-1|TRBD2|TRBV19
TGTGCCAGTAAGGAGCGGGGGGGGTTGAATGAGCAGTTCTTC
CASKERGGLNEQFF
>many|TRBJ1-6|TRBD1|TRBV10-2
TGCGCCAGCAGTGAAGGGGGCAATAATTCACCCCTCCACTTT
CASSEGGNNSPLHF
>-|TRBJ2-5|-|TRBV11-2
TGTGCCAGCAGCTTAGGGCAGCTAGAGACCCAGTACTTC
CASSLGQLETQYF
>many|TRBJ2-7|TRBD2|TRBV30
TGTGCCTGGAGGGCGGGAGGCTCCGAGCAGTACTTC
CAWRAGGSEQYF
>many|TRBJ2-3|TRBD2|TRBV5-6
TGTGCCAGCAGCTTGATGCGGGGGGGCACAGATACGCAGTATTTT
CASSLMRGGTDTQYF
>-|TRBJ1-1|-|TRBV20-1
TGCAGTGCTAAAAAAAGGGGCTATCGCACTGAAGCTTTCTTT
CSAKKRGYRTEAFF
>many|TRBJ2-2|TRBD1|TRBV24-1
TGTGCCACCAGTGATCGGACAGGGGGCGAGTACGGGGAGCTGTTTTTT
CATSDRTGGEYGELFF
>many|TRBJ2-7|TRBD1|TRBV20-1
TGCAGTGCTGGCTCCGGGACAGGGACCTACGAGCAGTACTTC
CSAGSGTGTYEQYF
>-|TRBJ2-5|-|TRBV9
TGTGCCAGCAGCGCAGGACTACGCACTGGGGAGACCCAGTACTTC
CASSAGLRTGETQYF
>many|TRBJ1-6|-|TRBV7-2
TGTGCCAGCAGCTTAGATAGGACAGATAATTCACCCCTCCACTTT
CASSLDRTDNSPLHF
>many|TRBJ1-5|-|TRBV9
TGTGCCAGCAGCCCGGGAGGAGGCCAGCCTCAGCCCCAGCATTTT
CASSPGGGQPQPQHF
>-|TRBJ1-1|TRBD1|TRBV4-1
TGCGCCAGCAGCCTCTCACCCAGCCGGGGACAGGGGTGGACTGAAGCTTTCTTT
CASSLSPSRGQGWTEAFF
>few|TRBJ2-3|-|TRBV14
TGTGCCAGCAGCCTGAGGGTATATGCAGATACGCAGTATTTT
CASSLRVYADTQYF
>many|TRBJ2-7|-|TRBV30
TGTGCCTGGAGTCGCGGGATCCCTGGCGAGCAGTACTTC
CAWSRGIPGEQYF
>-|TRBJ2-1|TRBD2|TRBV10-1
TGCGCCGGCAGTCAGCCTAGCGGGAGCTCCTACAATGGGCGGTTCTTC
CAGSQPSGSSYNGRFF
>many|TRBJ1-2|TRBD1|TRBV10-3
TGTGCCATCAGTGAGTCAGGACAGGGGCCTTTCTATGGCTACACCTTC
CAISESGQGPFYGYTF
>-|TRBJ2-7|-|TRBV28
TGTGCCAGCAGGAACAGAGGGGCAGGTACGTCCTACGAGCAGTACTTC
CASRNRGAGTSYEQYF
>many|TRBJ2-2|-|TRBV11-3
TGTGCCAGCAGCGCCGGTCCAACCGGGGAGCTGTTTTTT
CASSAGPTGELFF
>many|TRBJ2-5|-|TRBV7-2
TGTGCCAGCAGCTTATTTTTGCGGCCCCAAGAGACCCAGTACTTC
CASSLFLRPQETQYF
>many|TRBJ1-2|TRBD1|TRBV5-1
TGCGCCAGCAGCAAACAGGGGTTCCACTATGGCTACACCTTC
CASSKQGFHYGYTF